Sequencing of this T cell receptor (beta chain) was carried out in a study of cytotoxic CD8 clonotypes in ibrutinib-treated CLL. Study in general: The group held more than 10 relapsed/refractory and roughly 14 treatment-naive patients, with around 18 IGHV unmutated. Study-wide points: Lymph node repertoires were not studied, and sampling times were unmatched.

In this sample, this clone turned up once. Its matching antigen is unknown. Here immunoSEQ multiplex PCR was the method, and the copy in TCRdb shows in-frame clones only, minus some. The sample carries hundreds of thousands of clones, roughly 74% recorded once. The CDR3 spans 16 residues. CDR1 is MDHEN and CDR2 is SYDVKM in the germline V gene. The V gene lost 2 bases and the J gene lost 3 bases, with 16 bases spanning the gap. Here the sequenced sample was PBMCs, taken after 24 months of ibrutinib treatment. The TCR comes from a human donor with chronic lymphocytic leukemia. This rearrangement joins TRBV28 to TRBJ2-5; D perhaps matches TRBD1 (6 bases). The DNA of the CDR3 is TGTGCCAGCAGTTTAAAGTATCTTTACAGGGAAGAGACCCAGTACTTC. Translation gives CASSLKYLYREETQYF.